This TCR beta chain was profiled in a study of shared clonotypes between healthy human individuals. Study context: For every donor, three CD4 naive, three CD4 memory, two CD8 naive and one CD8 memory plates were used. Study findings and constraints: Sorted-subset sequencing was shown by rarefaction to be incomplete despite large depth. The study found roughly 5% of naive CD4 clonotypes shared across a handful of donors.

Clones were read by immunoSEQ multiplex PCR, and TCRdb kept only the in-frame ones, dropping some. Here the sample spans 2 million to 2.5 million clones, approximately 95% being singletons. CDR3 length: 15 residues. CDR1 and CDR2 (germline): SGHVS, FQNEAQ. V lost 0 bases and J 7 bases, leaving 10 bases between the germline ends. A CD45RA-negative memory subset and a CD45RA+ naive subset were separated from the CD4+ cells. This clone occurred once. What it binds is not known. Other DNA sequences from this sample encode an identical CDR3 as well. The V gene is TRBV7-8, the J gene TRBJ1-6; a possible D gene is TRBD1 (5 bases). This receptor was taken from a young man in good health. Sequencing used naive CD4+ T cells sorted from blood. Sample subset: CD45RA+ positively selected. The CDR3 sequence is CASSLAGTANSPLHF. CDR3 sequence (DNA): TGTGCCAGCAGCTTAGCGGGGACCGCAAATTCACCCCTCCACTTT.